The 12 T cell receptor beta chains below come from one sample, sequenced in a study of blood T cell repertoires in COVID-19. The method was immunoSEQ multiplex PCR; TCRdb's version includes in-frame clones alone and lacks a portion of them. In the table there are roughly 80,000 clones, approximately 88% of which are singletons. Sample: peripheral blood. The receptors stem from a man aged 50-60 years with active COVID-19.

V and J are TRBV4-3 and TRBJ1-4; D unclear. The CDR3 loop spans 16 amino acids. Trimming took 0 bases from V and 8 from J, leaving 16 bases between them. Germline CDR1 LGHNA, CDR2 YSLEER. The CDR3 coding sequence is TGCGCCAGCAGCCAAGATTTGAGGCCAAAAGGCGAAAAACTGTTTTTT. It codes for CASSQDLRPKGEKLFF.

V gene TRBV12-3 or TRBV12-4 combines with J gene TRBJ1-2, with TRBD1 as a possible D gene (6 bases). The CDR3 has 12 amino acids. Trimming took off 5 bases at V and 4 bases at J, with 8 bases between the two ends. The CDR3 loop reads CASSTGIYGYTF. As DNA, the CDR3 is TGTGCCAGCAGTACAGGGATCTATGGCTACACCTTC.

The table lists this clone with a few counts. The V call is TRBV6-2 or TRBV6-3, the J call TRBJ2-1; weak D call: TRBD2 (6 bases). Per the germline V gene, CDR1 is MNHEY and CDR2 is SVGEGT. This CDR3 is 17 amino acids long. Trimming took 3 bases from V and 0 from J, leaving 15 bases between them. CDR3 sequence (DNA): TGTGCCAGCAGTTATTCCACTAGCTTAGGCTCCTACAATGAGCAGTTCTTC. It specifies CASSYSTSLGSYNEQFF.

This chain links TRBV11-2 with TRBJ2-3; a possible D gene is TRBD2 (7 bases). The CDR3 spans 14 residues. Germline assignment: CDR1 SGHAT and CDR2 FQNNGV. Trimming took 3 bases from V and 7 from J, leaving 14 bases between them. CDR3: CASSFRAGTNTQYF. The CDR3 DNA reads TGTGCCAGCAGCTTTCGAGCGGGGACAAATACGCAGTATTTT.

The chain uses TRBV20-1 and TRBJ2-1, with 8 bases matching TRBD2. This CDR3 comprises 15 residues. With V trimmed by 3 bases and J by 6 bases, 10 bases remained unmatched. Germline CDR1 is DFQATT and CDR2 is SNEGSKA (reference sequence). CDR3 residues: CSASDSGIHPNEQFF. The CDR3 nucleotides are TGCAGTGCTAGTGATAGCGGGATTCACCCCAATGAGCAGTTCTTC.

V is TRBV5-5 and J is TRBJ2-7; the D is unclear. V was cut by 1 base and J by 3 bases, with 8 bases left in between. The CDR3 loop spans 13 amino acids. Germline V gene lookup returns CDR1 SGHKS and CDR2 YYEKEE (reference sequence). The CDR3 spells CASSLNGYYEQYF. The CDR3, as DNA: TGTGCCAGCAGCTTGAACGGTTACTACGAGCAGTACTTC.

The chain uses TRBV7-2 and TRBJ2-3; 8 bases agree with TRBD1. V was pared by 1 base and J by 4 bases, with 10 bases of the junction left unmatched. The CDR3 spans 17 residues. Per germline, CDR1 SGHTA and CDR2 FQGNSA. CDR3 sequence reads: CASSLVSGGASPDTQYF. CDR3 coding DNA: TGTGCCAGCAGCTTAGTATCAGGGGGCGCCAGCCCAGATACGCAGTATTTT. The full variable domain, its missing parts supplied by reference TRBV7-2 and TRBJ2-3, is GAGVSQSPSNKVTEKGKDVELRCDPISGHTALYWYRQSLGQGLEFLIYFQGNSAPDKSGLPSDRFSAERTGGSVSTLTIQRTQQEDSAVYLCASSLVSGGASPDTQYFGPGTRLTVL.

The chain joins TRBV5-1 to TRBJ1-1, with TRBD1 as a possible D gene (6 bases). V lost 4 bases and J lost 1, with 14 bases in between. CDR3 length: 15 residues. Germline lookup yields CDR1 SGHRS and CDR2 YFSETQ. CDR3 sequence (DNA): TGCGCCAGCAGCCCCTTGACAGGATGGAACACTGAAGCTTTCTTT. Translated, it gives CASSPLTGWNTEAFF.

This clone showed up just once. CDR3 amino acids: CASNPRGSGANVLTF. CDR3 nucleotide sequence: TGTGCCAGCAACCCCCGCGGCTCTGGGGCCAACGTCCTGACTTTC. The chain is built from TRBV6-5 and TRBJ2-6; D is undetermined. The CDR3 consists of 15 residues. V lost 7 bases to trimming and J lost 0 bases, with 10 bases between them. Germline values: CDR1 MNHEY, CDR2 SVGAGI.

The rearrangement uses TRBV4-2 and TRBJ2-7, with 9 positions matching TRBD1. The CDR3 loop spans 15 amino acids. Germline V CDR1 and CDR2: LGHNA, YNFKEQ. V dropped 4 bases and J dropped 3; count of bases not matched to a gene: 7. CDR3 amino acids: CASSLRRDRVYEQYF. Here the CDR3 DNA reads TGTGCCAGCAGCCTCCGCCGGGACAGGGTCTACGAGCAGTACTTC.

The CDR3 region is CASSLYEGRNSPLHF. CDR3 sequence (DNA): TGTGCCAGCAGCTTGTATGAGGGGAGGAACTCACCCCTCCACTTT. This chain joins TRBV5-4 and TRBJ1-6; possibly TRBD1 for D (5 bases). From germline, CDR1 is SGHNT and CDR2 YYREEE (reference sequence). The CDR3 spans 15 residues. V gave up 1 base and J gave up 10 bases, with 15 bases separating them.

J is TRBJ1-3 and V is TRBV19; weak D call: TRBD1 (5 bases). The germline V gene encodes CDR1 LNHDA and CDR2 SQIVND (reference sequence). This CDR3 has 15 residues. V was clipped by 6 bases and J by 1 base, with 13 bases between them. This chain's CDR3 is CASSDRTESGNTIYF. CDR3 DNA sequence: TGTGCCAGTAGCGACAGAACTGAATCTGGAAACACCATATATTTT.